This T cell receptor (beta chain) comes out of a study of blood T cell repertoires in COVID-19. This CDR3 comprises 14 residues. V was shortened by 3 bases and J by 7 bases, with 14 bases between the two germline ends. Germline loops: CDR1 SGHKS, CDR2 YYEKEE (reference sequence). Method: immunoSEQ multiplex PCR; TCRdb's copy keeps in-frame clones and lacks some. The sample records about 250,000 clones, 80% to 90% being singletons. The chain combines TRBV5-5 with TRBJ1-5, with no clear D. The sequencing sample was made of peripheral blood. The receptor comes from an elderly man with acute or convalescent COVID-19. This CDR3 reads CASSSGGLGQPQHF. CDR3 DNA: TGTGCCAGCAGCTCAGGAGGTCTGGGCCAGCCCCAGCATTTT.